A single sample gave rise to the 31 T cell receptor beta chains below, sequenced in a study of blood T cell repertoires in COVID-19. Method: immunoSEQ multiplex PCR; TCRdb's copy keeps in-frame clones and lacks some. Of 310,000 or so clones in the sample, roughly 86% were seen once. Sequences were obtained from peripheral blood. Source of these receptors: a woman aged 50 to 65 with acute or convalescent COVID-19.

CDR3 DNA sequence: TGTGCCAGCAGTGACGAGGAGGGTCAGCCCCAGCATTTT. Residues: CASSDEEGQPQHF. The V gene is TRBV2, the J gene TRBJ1-5; D is ambiguous. The CDR3 consists of 13 residues. CDR1 is SNHLY, CDR2 FYNNEI, per germline. Trimming left V 3 bases short and J 6 bases short, with 9 bases between. The entire variable domain, with the rest obtained from reference TRBV2 and TRBJ1-5, is as follows: EPEVTQTPSHQVTQMGQEVILRCVPISNHLYFYWYRQILGQKVEFLVSFYNNEISEKSEIFDDQFSVERPDGSNFTLKIRSTKLEDSAMYFCASSDEEGQPQHFGDGTRLSIL.

The rearrangement links TRBV28 to TRBJ1-2; 11 bases match TRBD1. The V gene end was trimmed by 8 bases and the J gene end by 4 bases; junction bases not matched to a gene: 6. The CDR3 spans 14 residues. Germline CDR1 is MDHEN and CDR2 is SYDVKM. CDR3 nucleotide sequence: TGTGCCAGCGGGGGACAGGGGGTGGCCTATGGCTACACCTTC. Protein sequence: CASGGQGVAYGYTF.

This clone was seen a handful of times. The V gene is TRBV19, the J gene TRBJ1-6, with D hard to call. The CDR3 length is 12 residues. The V and J ends lost 7 bases and 11 bases respectively, with 12 bases between them. The germline V gene has CDR1 LNHDA and CDR2 SQIVND (reference sequence). CDR3 sequence (DNA): TGTGCCAGTATGGGAGGAGGGACACCCCTCCACTTT. Protein sequence: CASMGGGTPLHF.

The DNA of the CDR3 is TGTGCCAGCACCATAGACAGGGCTGGCACTGAAGCTTTCTTT. Its translation is CASTIDRAGTEAFF. The chain carries TRBV6-5 and TRBJ1-1, with TRBD1 identical over 7 bases. Per germline, CDR1 MNHEY and CDR2 SVGAGI. This CDR3 region has 14 residues. V dropped 7 bases and J dropped 4; count of bases not matched to a gene: 9.

V and J are TRBV2 and TRBJ2-1; a possible D gene is TRBD1 (6 bases). The CDR3 runs 14 residues. Trimming pared 6 bases from V and 5 bases from J, leaving 14 bases between. Germline V gene data show CDR1 as SNHLY and CDR2 as FYNNEI. This CDR3 reads CASRPGQTHNEQFF. For the CDR3, the DNA is TGTGCCAGCAGACCAGGACAGACGCACAATGAGCAGTTCTTC. Using reference TRBV2 and TRBJ2-1 for the parts outside the CDR3, the full variable domain is EPEVTQTPSHQVTQMGQEVILRCVPISNHLYFYWYRQILGQKVEFLVSFYNNEISEKSEIFDDQFSVERPDGSNFTLKIRSTKLEDSAMYFCASRPGQTHNEQFFGPGTRLTVL.

V usage is TRBV7-9 and J usage is TRBJ1-1; TRBD1 aligns across 10 bases. Unmatched junction bases numbered 7, after V lost 5 bases and J lost 4 bases. This CDR3 has 15 residues. The V gene's germline CDR1 is SEHNR and CDR2 FQNEAQ (reference sequence). The CDR3 DNA is TGTGCCAGCAGCCTAAGGACAGGGGGAAGCACTGAAGCTTTCTTT. Its translation is CASSLRTGGSTEAFF. Complete variable domain (other parts from reference TRBV7-9 and TRBJ1-1): DTGVSQNPRHKITKRGQNVTFRCDPISEHNRLYWYRQTLGQGPEFLTYFQNEAQLEKSRLLSDRFSAERPKGSFSTLEIQRTEQGDSAMYLCASSLRTGGSTEAFFGQGTRLTVV.

The chain joins TRBV9 to TRBJ2-4; 12 bases line up with TRBD2. Germline V lookup: CDR1 SGDLS, CDR2 YYNGEE. The CDR3 is made up of 16 amino acids. The V segment lost 3 bases and the J segment 8 bases; nucleotides outside the gene matches: 9. This CDR3 reads CASSAPLTSGGDIQYF. CDR3 DNA: TGTGCCAGCAGCGCCCCCTTGACTAGCGGGGGAGACATTCAGTACTTC.

This clone was counted between two and nine times. The chain couples TRBV6-1 to TRBJ2-7, with D possibly TRBD2 on 6 matching bases. The V gene lost 3 bases and the J gene lost 3 bases, with 12 bases spanning the gap. This CDR3 spans 14 amino acids. The germline gives CDR1 MNHNS, CDR2 SASEGT. The CDR3 loop reads CASSDDGSRYEQYF. The CDR3, as DNA: TGTGCCAGCAGTGATGACGGGAGCCGCTACGAGCAGTACTTC.

As concerns this clone: The sample carries other DNA sequences with the same CDR3. The rearrangement links TRBV24-1 to TRBJ2-3; no clear D gene. Germline V lookup: CDR1 KGHDR, CDR2 SFDVKD. Trimming took 9 bases from V and 0 from J, leaving 15 bases between them. CDR3 length: 15 amino acids. The CDR3 reads CATSTLRSSTDTQYF. The CDR3 region has the DNA TGTGCCACCTCCACTCTGCGGTCAAGCACAGATACGCAGTATTTT.

This clone has only a few counts. J is TRBJ2-3 and V is TRBV19, with 9 bases that match TRBD1. The CDR3 spans 14 residues. From germline, CDR1 is LNHDA and CDR2 SQIVND (reference sequence). After removal of 5 bases from V and 7 bases from J, the junction contained 7 bases not matched to a gene. The CDR3 coding sequence is TGTGCCAGTAGTTCCCGGGACAGGGCATATACGCAGTATTTT. Its protein is CASSSRDRAYTQYF.

J is TRBJ2-1 and V is TRBV9; maybe TRBD2 (5 bases). Between the trimmed V and J ends, which lost 0 bases and 6 bases, there was a span of 16 bases. The germline V gene has CDR1 SGDLS and CDR2 YYNGEE. This CDR3 is 16 amino acids long. The CDR3 here is CASSVGGRAGTNEQFF. In DNA, the CDR3 is TGTGCCAGCAGCGTAGGTGGGCGGGCTGGCACCAATGAGCAGTTCTTC.

The chain has TRBV12-5 and TRBJ2-1, with TRBD1 matching over 8 bases. This CDR3 spans 14 amino acids. Germline-derived CDR1 and CDR2 are LGHNT and FRNRAP. Germline trimming cut 3 bases from V and 7 bases from J; bases unmatched to any gene: 5. This CDR3 reads CASGFDRGWNEQFF. Written as DNA, the CDR3 is TGTGCTAGTGGTTTCGACAGGGGATGGAATGAGCAGTTCTTC.

V and J are TRBV4-1 and TRBJ2-3; 12 bases match TRBD2. Unmatched junction bases numbered 4, after V lost 1 base and J lost 5 bases. Germline lookup yields CDR1 MGHRA and CDR2 YSYEKL. The CDR3 length is 16 residues. The CDR3 spells CASSQGLAGAKDTQYF. CDR3 sequence (DNA): TGCGCCAGCAGCCAAGGACTAGCGGGAGCCAAAGATACGCAGTATTTT.

The chain links TRBV7-2 to TRBJ1-5; D gene ambiguous. Trimming took off 0 bases at V and 4 bases at J, with 13 bases between the two ends. Per germline, CDR1 SGHTA and CDR2 FQGNSA. The CDR3 sequence is 16 residues long. In DNA form, the CDR3 reads TGTGCCAGCAGCTTAGCCACAGCATCATTTAATCAGCCCCAGCATTTT. This encodes CASSLATASFNQPQHF.

A single count supports this clone. J is TRBJ2-7 and V is TRBV9; TRBD2 aligns across 8 bases. The J segment lost 3 bases and the V segment lost 0 bases, leaving 2 bases of the junction unmatched. The CDR3 length is 14 residues. Germline values: CDR1 SGDLS, CDR2 YYNGEE. This CDR3 is CASSVGTSFYEQYF. CDR3 bases: TGTGCCAGCAGCGTAGGGACTAGCTTCTACGAGCAGTACTTC.

This sequence joins TRBV19 and TRBJ1-5; 8 positions match TRBD1. CDR1 and CDR2 (germline): LNHDA, SQIVND (reference sequence). The junction had 6 bases not matched to a gene; V was cut back by 7 bases and J by 1 base. This CDR3 has 15 amino acids. CDR3 amino acids: CASTPGTGSNQPQHF. The CDR3 DNA reads TGTGCCAGTACCCCTGGGACAGGCAGCAATCAGCCCCAGCATTTT.

The V and J genes are TRBV19 and TRBJ1-1; TRBD1 is a possible D gene (6 bases). This CDR3 spans 14 amino acids. V lost 5 bases and J 0 bases, leaving 10 bases between the germline ends. Germline-derived CDR1 and CDR2 are LNHDA and SQIVND (reference sequence). CDR3 amino acids: CASSLGTLNTEAFF. The DNA for the CDR3 is TGTGCCAGTAGTCTCGGGACACTGAACACTGAAGCTTTCTTT.

V is TRBV3-1 (or the pseudogene TRBV3-2) and J is TRBJ1-1; TRBD1 matches at 8 bases. V dropped 4 bases and J dropped 3; count of bases not matched to a gene: 7. CDR1 LGHDT and CDR2 YNNKEL come from the germline V gene (reference sequence). This CDR3 is built from 15 residues. CDR3 DNA: TGTGCCAGCAGCCCCTTTACAGGGGGGTACACTGAAGCTTTCTTT. It is translated as CASSPFTGGYTEAFF.

The genes are TRBV18 and TRBJ2-5, with D possibly TRBD2 on 6 matching bases. This CDR3 region has 15 residues. With 0 bases removed from V and 3 bases from J, the gap between germline ends came to 11 bases. The germline V gene has CDR1 KGHSH and CDR2 LQKENI. The CDR3 protein is CASSPPTGGKETQYF. The CDR3 nucleotides are TGTGCCAGCTCACCACCTACCGGGGGAAAAGAGACCCAGTACTTC. The full variable domain, rest sourced from reference TRBV18 and TRBJ2-5, is NAGVMQNPRHLVRRRGQEARLRCSPMKGHSHVYWYRQLPEEGLKFMVYLQKENIIDESGMPKERFSAEFPKEGPSILRIQQVVRGDSAAYFCASSPPTGGKETQYFGPGTRLLVL.

The J gene is TRBJ1-3, the V gene TRBV5-8; possible D gene TRBD1, 5 bases. The CDR3 spans 16 residues. V dropped 2 bases and J dropped 0 bases, with 12 bases sitting between them. From germline, CDR1 is SGHTS and CDR2 YDEGEE. Here the CDR3 reads CASSFPDTTSGNTIYF. The CDR3 DNA is TGTGCCAGCAGCTTCCCGGACACGACCTCTGGAAACACCATATATTTT.

V gene TRBV28 combines with J gene TRBJ2-7; 9 nucleotides agree with TRBD1. CDR1 MDHEN and CDR2 SYDVKM come from the germline V gene. CDR3 size: 16 residues. With V trimmed by 5 bases and J by 3 bases, 11 bases remained unmatched. DNA for the CDR3: TGTGCCAGCAGTCGAGGTACTAGACAGGGGGTCTACGAGCAGTACTTC. This encodes CASSRGTRQGVYEQYF.

The chain links TRBV12-3 or TRBV12-4 to TRBJ2-5, with D possibly being TRBD1 (5 bases). The CDR3 spans 12 residues. V lost 8 bases and J 5 bases, leaving 12 bases between the germline ends. This CDR3 reads CASQGVVETQYF. CDR3 nucleotides: TGTGCCAGCCAGGGTGTGGTGGAGACCCAGTACTTC.

This clone was detected a few times. This chain links TRBV9 with TRBJ1-2; 9 positions match TRBD1. The CDR3 runs 16 residues. Losses at the gene ends were 3 bases for V and 3 bases for J; bases not matched to a gene: 9. In germline, CDR1 is SGDLS, CDR2 YYNGEE. This CDR3 reads CASSGAGDREHYGYTF. DNA for the CDR3: TGTGCCAGCAGCGGGGCGGGGGACAGGGAACACTATGGCTACACCTTC.

The chain has TRBV9 and TRBJ2-3, with D possibly being TRBD1 (5 bases). V was pared by 10 bases and J by 2 bases, with 14 bases between. This CDR3 region has 13 residues. The germline V gene encodes CDR1 SGDLS and CDR2 YYNGEE. The CDR3 coding sequence is TGTGCCTCCGACTCAGGGTTCACAGATACGCAGTATTTT. This sequence encodes CASDSGFTDTQYF.

The CDR3 region is CASNPGQGIYTQYF. In nucleotides, the CDR3 is TGTGCCAGTAATCCGGGACAGGGCATATATACGCAGTATTTT. The rearrangement uses TRBV19 and TRBJ2-3, with 9 bases matching TRBD1. This CDR3 comprises 14 residues. V gave up 7 bases and J gave up 7 bases; unmatched junction bases: 9. Germline V gives CDR1 LNHDA, CDR2 SQIVND (reference sequence).

The chain is built from TRBV6-1 and TRBJ2-3; 12 bases line up with TRBD2. CDR3 length: 17 amino acids. Trimming at V came to 4 bases and at J to 0 bases, leaving 5 bases not matched to a gene. Looked up from germline, CDR1 is MNHNS and CDR2 is SASEGT. The CDR3 sequence: CASSVASGRASTDTQYF. For the CDR3, the DNA is TGTGCCAGCAGTGTCGCTAGCGGGAGGGCCAGCACAGATACGCAGTATTTT.

The chain uses TRBV4-2 and TRBJ1-1; no clear D gene. Per the germline V gene, CDR1 is LGHNA and CDR2 is YNFKEQ. V gave up 0 bases and J gave up 0 bases, with 11 bases separating them. The CDR3 spans 16 residues. CDR3 region: CASSQELSTLNTEAFF. CDR3 bases: TGTGCCAGCAGCCAAGAACTATCGACTCTGAACACTGAAGCTTTCTTT.

This sequence joins TRBV13 and TRBJ2-1; 7 nucleotides match TRBD2. The length of the CDR3 is 15 residues. Germline trimming cut 8 bases from V and 3 bases from J; bases unmatched to any gene: 10. The germline gives CDR1 PRHDT, CDR2 FYEKMQ (reference sequence). The CDR3: CASARIGTNYNEQFF. The CDR3 coding sequence is TGTGCCAGCGCTCGAATCGGGACTAACTACAATGAGCAGTTCTTC.

The chain is built from TRBV12-3 or TRBV12-4 and TRBJ1-6, with 7 positions matching TRBD1. The V segment lost 0 bases and the J segment 11 bases; nucleotides outside the gene matches: 1. This CDR3 has 13 residues. DNA of the CDR3: TGTGCCAGCAGTTTAGCCCAGGGGGCACCCCTCCACTTT. Residues: CASSLAQGAPLHF.

This rearrangement joins TRBV30 to TRBJ2-1; perhaps TRBD2 as D (7 bases). V lost 8 bases, J lost 7 bases, and 15 bases lay in between. This CDR3 region has 12 residues. Germline CDR1 GTSNPN, CDR2 SVGIG (reference sequence). The CDR3: CAGGRGGNEQFF. The DNA for the CDR3 is TGTGCCGGGGGGAGGGGGGGGAATGAGCAGTTCTTC.

This clone showed up just once. This chain links TRBV28 with TRBJ1-5, with TRBD1 identical over 11 bases. CDR1 MDHEN and CDR2 SYDVKM come from the germline V gene. The CDR3 length is 13 residues. J was trimmed by 7 bases and V by 9 bases; bases with no gene match: 5. The CDR3: CASWDRGSQPQHF. The CDR3 DNA sequence: TGTGCCAGTTGGGACAGGGGGTCGCAGCCCCAGCATTTT.